This T cell receptor beta chain was identified in a study of beta chain features in type 1 diabetes. Study results and limitations: Researchers report that Type 1 diabetes patients had moderately but significantly shorter TCRB CDR3s across all four CD4+ subsets.

The study reverse transcribed the entire isolated RNA, so it sequenced expressed TCRB transcripts. The data were produced by immunoSEQ multiplex PCR, yet TCRdb's version contains in-frame clones alone and is incomplete. This table holds more than 300,000 clones, roughly 8.8% found once. Comments on this clone: Its antigen is still unknown.

Germline CDR1 SGHTA, CDR2 FQGNSA. V was pared by 4 bases and J by 2 bases, with 9 bases between. The CDR3 contains 13 residues. This sequence was found in a man between 25 and 39 years old with type 1 diabetes. V gene TRBV7-2 combines with J gene TRBJ2-7; a weak D match, TRBD2 (5 bases). Specimen: central memory CD4+ T cells from blood. CDR3 coding DNA: TGTGCCAGCAGCTGGAGCGGAACCTACGAGCAGTACTTC. This codes for CASSWSGTYEQYF.